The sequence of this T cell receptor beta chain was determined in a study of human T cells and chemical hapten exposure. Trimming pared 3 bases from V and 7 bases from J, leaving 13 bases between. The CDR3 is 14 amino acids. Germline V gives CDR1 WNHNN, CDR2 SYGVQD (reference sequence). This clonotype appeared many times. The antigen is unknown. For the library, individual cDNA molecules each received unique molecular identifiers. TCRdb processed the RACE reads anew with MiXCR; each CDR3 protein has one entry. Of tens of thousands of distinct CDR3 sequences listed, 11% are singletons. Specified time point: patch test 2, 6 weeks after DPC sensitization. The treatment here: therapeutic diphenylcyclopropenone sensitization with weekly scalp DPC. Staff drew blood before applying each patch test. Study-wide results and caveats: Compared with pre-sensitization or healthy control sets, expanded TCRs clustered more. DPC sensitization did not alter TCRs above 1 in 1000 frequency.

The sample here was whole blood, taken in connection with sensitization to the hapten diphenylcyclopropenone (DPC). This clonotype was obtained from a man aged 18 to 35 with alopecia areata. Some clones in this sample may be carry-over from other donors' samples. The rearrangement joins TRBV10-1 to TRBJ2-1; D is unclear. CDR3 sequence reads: CASSDGNFGNEQFF. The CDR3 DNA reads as TGCGCCAGCAGTGATGGGAACTTCGGGAATGAGCAGTTCTTC.